The sequence of this T cell receptor (beta chain) was determined in a study of post-analysis software for immune sequencing data. Background on the study: The patients showed relapsing-remitting, secondary progressive and progressive-relapsing multiple sclerosis courses.

General study results and limits: Higher frequency in patients than in controls was seen for roughly five TRBV segments, with TRBV5-6, TRBV5-1 and TRBV20-1 among them.

This clonotype appeared a few times. Its antigen remains unknown. Incorporated into the TCR beta cDNA libraries were unique molecular identifiers, which served to reduce PCR and sequencing biases. TCRdb fed the PCR reads into MiXCR, producing one record per CDR3 protein. The table has fewer than 600,000 distinct CDR3 sequences, under 55% seen once; the top ten hold 9% to 14%. Germline CDR1 MGHRA, CDR2 YSYEKL. The CDR3 extends over 16 amino acids. The V end was cut by 0 bases, the J end by 1 base, with 12 bases between. The clonotype originates from a girl aged 5-17 years with multiple sclerosis. The specimen sequenced was blood. J is TRBJ2-5 and V is TRBV4-1; TRBD1 might be the D (6 bases). CDR3 sequence reads: CASSQEGGGLQETQYF. The CDR3, as DNA: TGCGCCAGCAGCCAAGAAGGTGGGGGCCTCCAAGAGACCCAGTACTTC.